Described below is a single TCR beta chain sequence and its context. The data stem from a study of T-cell reconstitution after alpha-beta-depleted transplantation in children. The CDR3 is 14 amino acids. Trimming at V came to 0 bases and at J to 7 bases, leaving 2 bases not matched to a gene. Germline CDR1 and CDR2: LGHNA and YSLEER. Preparation of the TCRbeta library used unique molecular identifiers. TCRdb recomputed calls from the PCR reads with MiXCR, one row per CDR3 protein. Here the sample spans around 600,000 distinct CDR3 sequences, under 12% being singletons. The clonotype originates from a human donor who donated a stem cell graft to a child with acute myeloid leukemia. The chain combines TRBV4-3 with TRBJ1-4; 7 bases agree with TRBD1. Sequencing was performed on PBMCs from the stem cell graft donor, taken from the stem cell graft. CDR3 sequence (DNA): TGCGCCAGCAGCCAAGACTACAGGGGTGAAAAACTGTTTTTT. It translates to CASSQDYRGEKLFF.